The 21 T cell receptor beta chains given below trace back to one sample, sequenced in a study of T cells after posttransplantation cyclophosphamide. The table came from immunoSEQ multiplex PCR; TCRdb's copy has only in-frame clones and leaves some out. The sample holds around 44,000 clones, and no clone turns up only once. The sample consisted of PBMCs. Receptors originate from a man in his forties in good health, CMV-negative, and a related stem cell transplant donor.

This clone was seen at least ten times. This rearrangement joins TRBV10-1 to TRBJ2-7; 7 bases fit TRBD2. V lost 4 bases, J lost 7 bases, and 7 bases stayed unmatched. The CDR3 spans 13 residues. Germline lookup yields CDR1 WNHNN and CDR2 SYGVQD (reference sequence). The CDR3, as DNA: TGCGCCAGCAGTGGGGGGAGGGTTGAGGAGCAGTACTTC. Translated: CASSGGRVEEQYF.

In this sample, this clone turned up many times. The chain couples TRBV27 to TRBJ2-1, with 8 bases lining up with TRBD1. The ends lost 9 bases at V and 6 bases at J; junction bases unmatched: 10. The CDR3 runs 14 residues. CDR1 is MNHEY and CDR2 is SMNVEV in the germline V gene (reference sequence). The CDR3 spells CASKPGQVLNEQFF. CDR3 coding DNA: TGTGCCAGTAAACCGGGACAGGTGCTCAATGAGCAGTTCTTC.

This clone was seen at least ten times. This chain connects TRBV25-1 to TRBJ2-2; 8 bases align to TRBD2. Germline V CDR1 and CDR2: MGHDK, SYGVNS. Losses at the gene ends were 3 bases for V and 1 base for J; bases not matched to a gene: 4. The CDR3 has 16 residues. The CDR3 region is CASSDPSGRNTGELFF. The CDR3 DNA sequence: TGTGCCAGCAGTGATCCTAGCGGGCGGAACACCGGGGAGCTGTTTTTT.

This clone was recorded at least ten times. The rearrangement joins TRBV6-1 to TRBJ2-7; D is possibly TRBD1 (6 bases). The V and J ends lost 3 bases and 8 bases respectively, with 11 bases between them. The CDR3 runs to 12 residues. From germline, CDR1 is MNHNS and CDR2 SASEGT. The CDR3 coding sequence is TGTGCCAGCAGTGAGCGAGGACAGCAGCAGTACTTC. Protein product: CASSERGQQQYF.

This clone was recorded many times. V usage is TRBV6-4 and J usage is TRBJ2-3; 8 bases are a match to TRBD2. The germline CDR1 and CDR2 sequences are MRHNA and SNTAGT. V trimming: 3 bases; J trimming: 1 base; junction bases outside the gene matches: 0. This CDR3 contains 14 residues. The CDR3 protein is CASSEAGGTDTQYF. The CDR3 DNA reads as TGTGCCAGCAGTGAAGCGGGGGGCACAGATACGCAGTATTTT.

This clone has ten or more counts. The chain joins TRBV11-1 to TRBJ2-2, with TRBD1 matching 10 bases. The CDR3 totals 16 residues. J lost 6 bases, V lost 5 bases, and 9 bases had no gene match. Looked up from germline, CDR1 is SGHAT and CDR2 is FQDESV (reference sequence). CDR3 region: CASSTRDRGSAGELFF. DNA of the CDR3: TGTGCCAGCAGCACCCGGGACAGGGGTAGTGCCGGGGAGCTGTTTTTT.

This clone was recorded many times. The chain combines TRBV29-1 with TRBJ2-3; 9 nucleotides agree with TRBD2. After removal of 7 bases from V and 1 base from J, the junction contained 3 bases not matched to a gene. The CDR3 contains 13 residues. The V gene's germline CDR1 is SQVTM and CDR2 ANQGSEA. This chain's CDR3 is CSARTSGTDTQYF. As DNA, the CDR3 is TGCAGCGCCCGGACTAGCGGCACAGATACGCAGTATTTT.

V and J are TRBV4-1 and TRBJ2-1; maybe TRBD1 (8 bases). The germline V and J ends were trimmed by 3 bases and 3 bases, with 15 bases remaining between them. CDR1 and CDR2 (germline): MGHRA, YSYEKL. This CDR3 region has 16 residues. Here the CDR3 DNA reads TGCGCCAGCAGCCACTCCACAGGGGGGGTCTACAATGAGCAGTTCTTC. Its protein product is CASSHSTGGVYNEQFF.

This clone was picked up many times. The chain is built from TRBV14 and TRBJ2-3; D not resolved. The CDR3 runs to 13 residues. The V and J ends lost 0 bases and 5 bases respectively, with 6 bases between them. Germline loops: CDR1 SGHDN, CDR2 FVKESK. This CDR3 reads CASSQDPGDTQYF. As DNA, the CDR3 is TGTGCCAGCAGCCAAGATCCGGGAGATACGCAGTATTTT.

Many counts were recorded for this clone. J is TRBJ2-1 and V is TRBV10-3; tentatively, D is TRBD1 (6 bases). Germline CDR1 reads ENHRY; CDR2 reads SYGVKD. The CDR3 spans 16 residues. V shed 0 bases and J shed 1 base, with 10 bases lying between them. CDR3 bases: TGTGCCATCAGTGAGTCAGGGACAAAGTCCTACAATGAGCAGTTCTTC. Protein: CAISESGTKSYNEQFF.

In regard to this clone: This specimen includes other DNA sequences encoding the same CDR3. This chain connects TRBV7-9 to TRBJ2-2, with 10 bases lining up with TRBD2. Looked up from germline, CDR1 is SEHNR and CDR2 is FQNEAQ (reference sequence). This CDR3 is built from 15 residues. The J segment lost 5 bases and the V segment lost 5 bases, leaving 5 bases of the junction unmatched. The CDR3 DNA follows: TGTGCCAGCAGCCTCGGACTAGCGGAAACCGGGGAGCTGTTTTTT. Translating gives CASSLGLAETGELFF. Filled out from reference TRBV7-9 and TRBJ2-2, the complete variable domain reads DTGVSQNPRHKITKRGQNVTFRCDPISEHNRLYWYRQTLGQGPEFLTYFQNEAQLEKSRLLSDRFSAERPKGSFSTLEIQRTEQGDSAMYLCASSLGLAETGELFFGEGSRLTVL.

This clone was counted at least ten times. The V call is TRBV18, the J call TRBJ1-5; D is unclear. Trimming pared 1 base from V and 2 bases from J, leaving 12 bases between. The CDR3 contains 16 residues. Germline assignment: CDR1 KGHSH and CDR2 LQKENI. Written as DNA, the CDR3 is TGTGCCAGCTCACCACGAGGAGGGAGGGGCAATCAGCCCCAGCATTTT. Protein product: CASSPRGGRGNQPQHF.

Here the CDR3 DNA reads TGTGCCAGCAGCTACGGGACTTCGAACACCGGGGAGCTGTTTTTT. It codes for CASSYGTSNTGELFF. The chain carries TRBV7-9 and TRBJ2-2, with D perhaps TRBD2 (6 bases). Trimming removed 4 bases at V and 0 bases at J, with 9 bases between. The CDR3 runs 15 residues. Per the germline V gene, CDR1 is SEHNR and CDR2 is FQNEAQ (reference sequence).

In this sample, this clone turned up many times. V and J are TRBV19 and TRBJ1-5, with 7 bases lining up with TRBD1. The CDR3 sequence is 14 residues long. Trimming cost V 6 bases and J 3 bases; bases outside gene matches: 5. Germline values: CDR1 LNHDA, CDR2 SQIVND (reference sequence). Written as DNA, the CDR3 is TGTGCCAGTAGATTACAGGGGCCCAATCAGCCCCAGCATTTT. This encodes CASRLQGPNQPQHF.

The chain uses TRBV10-2 and TRBJ2-2; 10 bases are shared with TRBD2. CDR1 and CDR2 from the germline V gene are WSHSY and SAAADI. V lost 3 bases, J lost 2 bases, and 9 bases stayed unmatched. The length of the CDR3 is 18 residues. The CDR3 protein is CASSDLIAGGLNTGELFF. In DNA form, the CDR3 reads TGCGCCAGCAGTGATTTAATAGCGGGAGGACTCAACACCGGGGAGCTGTTTTTT.

This clone was found many times. The rearrangement links TRBV5-1 to TRBJ2-7; 8 bases match TRBD1. V trimming: 3 bases; J trimming: 3 bases; junction bases outside the gene matches: 2. CDR1 is SGHRS, CDR2 YFSETQ, per germline. This CDR3 contains 13 residues. The CDR3 protein is CASSSGQGYEQYF. The DNA for the CDR3 is TGCGCCAGCAGCTCCGGACAGGGCTACGAGCAGTACTTC.

In this sample, this clone turned up many times. The chain employs TRBV5-1 and TRBJ2-1, with 8 bases lining up with TRBD1. CDR1 SGHRS and CDR2 YFSETQ come from the germline V gene. J lost 9 bases, V lost 4 bases, and 12 bases had no gene match. This CDR3 is built from 15 residues. The CDR3 protein is CASSPSRQGPSEQFF. CDR3 nucleotide sequence: TGCGCCAGCAGCCCATCACGACAGGGGCCGTCTGAGCAGTTCTTC.

This clone was seen more than once but under ten times. The V and J genes are TRBV9 and TRBJ2-5; 8 nucleotides match TRBD2. This CDR3 is 16 amino acids long. Germline trimming cut 4 bases from V and 2 bases from J; bases unmatched to any gene: 10. CDR1 is SGDLS and CDR2 is YYNGEE in the germline V gene. The CDR3: CASSPLVAGSQETQYF. The CDR3 DNA is TGTGCCAGCAGCCCGTTAGTAGCGGGAAGTCAAGAGACCCAGTACTTC.

There are a few counts of this clone. The gene calls are TRBV7-2 and TRBJ2-3; TRBD2 agrees at 7 bases. The V gene end was trimmed by 5 bases and the J gene end by 8 bases; junction bases not matched to a gene: 10. Germline values: CDR1 SGHTA, CDR2 FQGNSA. This CDR3 comprises 14 residues. CDR3: CASSPAAGGGTQYF. CDR3 DNA: TGTGCCAGCAGCCCTGCGGCGGGCGGGGGTACGCAGTATTTT. The full variable domain, completed using reference TRBV7-2 and TRBJ2-3, is GAGVSQSPSNKVTEKGKDVELRCDPISGHTALYWYRQSLGQGLEFLIYFQGNSAPDKSGLPSDRFSAERTGGSVSTLTIQRTQQEDSAVYLCASSPAAGGGTQYFGPGTRLTVL.

To note about this clone: Possible read error: a much larger clone is one base away. J is TRBJ1-1 and V is TRBV6-5; 10 bases align to TRBD1. CDR3 size: 13 residues. With V trimmed by 6 bases and J by 4 bases, 2 bases remained unmatched. Germline CDR1 MNHEY, CDR2 SVGAGI. CDR3 nucleotide sequence: TGTGCCAGCAGGGGACAGGGGAGCACTGAAGCTTTCTTT. Protein product: CASRGQGSTEAFF.

This clone showed up just a few times. This chain joins TRBV6-1 and TRBJ1-5; TRBD1 is a possible D gene (6 bases). The V gene's germline CDR1 is MNHNS and CDR2 SASEGT. V was pared by 6 bases and J by 4 bases, with 16 bases between. This CDR3 is built from 15 residues. The CDR3 spells CASSYRQVENQPQHF. DNA of the CDR3: TGTGCCAGCAGCTATCGACAGGTCGAGAATCAGCCCCAGCATTTT.